The text below deals with one T cell receptor (beta chain). Its specificity is not known. Different DNA sequences within this sample yield the same CDR3. The CDR3 runs to 12 residues. Germline V lookup: CDR1 MGHDK, CDR2 SYGVNS. V was shortened by 8 bases and J by 2 bases, with 9 bases between the two germline ends. Profiled with immunoSEQ multiplex PCR; TCRdb holds only in-frame clones, not every one. The sample shows over a million clones, more than 95% of them seen only once. The sample originates from a study of shared clonotypes between healthy human individuals. Overall study results and limits: With a handful of donors compared, approximately 5.5% of naive CD4 clonotypes were shared.

Source material: naive CD4+ T cells sorted from blood. Subset given: CD45RA+ positively selected. This clonotype was sampled from a man younger than 40 in good health. This chain links TRBV25-1 with TRBJ2-5; D remains unclear. The CDR3 spells CASGRGQETQYF. The CDR3 coding sequence is TGTGCCAGCGGACGTGGTCAAGAGACCCAGTACTTC.